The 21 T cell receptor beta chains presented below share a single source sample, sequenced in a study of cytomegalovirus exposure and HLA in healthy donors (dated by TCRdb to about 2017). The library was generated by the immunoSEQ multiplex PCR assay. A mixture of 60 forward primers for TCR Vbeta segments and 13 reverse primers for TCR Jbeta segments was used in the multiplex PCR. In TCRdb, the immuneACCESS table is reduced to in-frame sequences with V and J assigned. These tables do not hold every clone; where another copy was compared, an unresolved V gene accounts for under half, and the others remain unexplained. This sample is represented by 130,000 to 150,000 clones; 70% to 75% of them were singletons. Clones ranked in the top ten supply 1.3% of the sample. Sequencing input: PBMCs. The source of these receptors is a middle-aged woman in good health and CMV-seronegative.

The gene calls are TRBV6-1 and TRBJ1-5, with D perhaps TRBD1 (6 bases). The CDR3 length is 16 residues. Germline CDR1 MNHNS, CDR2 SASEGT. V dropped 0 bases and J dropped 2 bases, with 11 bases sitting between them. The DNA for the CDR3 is TGTGCCAGCAGTGAAGCGGGGGGGGCGGGCAATCAGCCCCAGCATTTT. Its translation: CASSEAGGAGNQPQHF.

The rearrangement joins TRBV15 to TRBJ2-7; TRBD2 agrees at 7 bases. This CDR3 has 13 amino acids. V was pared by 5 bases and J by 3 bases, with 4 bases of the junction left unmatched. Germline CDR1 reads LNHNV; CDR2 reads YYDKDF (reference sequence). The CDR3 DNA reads TGTGCCACCAGCGGCGGGAGTTACTACGAGCAGTACTTC. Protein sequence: CATSGGSYYEQYF. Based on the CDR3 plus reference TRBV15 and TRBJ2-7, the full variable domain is DAMVIQNPRYQVTQFGKPVTLSCSQTLNHNVMYWYQQKSSQAPKLLFHYYDKDFNNEADTPDNFQSRRPNTSFCFLDIRSPGLGDTAMYLCATSGGSYYEQYFGPGTRLTVT.

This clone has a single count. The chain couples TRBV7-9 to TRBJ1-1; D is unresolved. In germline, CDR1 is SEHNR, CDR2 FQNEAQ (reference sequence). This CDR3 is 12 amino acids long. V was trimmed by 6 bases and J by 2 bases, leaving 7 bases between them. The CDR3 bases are TGTGCCAGCAGACAGTCCAACACTGAAGCTTTCTTT. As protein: CASRQSNTEAFF.

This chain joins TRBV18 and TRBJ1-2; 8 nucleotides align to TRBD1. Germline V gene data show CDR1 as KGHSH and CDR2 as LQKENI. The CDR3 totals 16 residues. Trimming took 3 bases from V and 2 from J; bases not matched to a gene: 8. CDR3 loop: CASSPPPGQENYGYTF. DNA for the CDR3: TGTGCCAGCTCACCCCCTCCGGGACAGGAAAACTATGGCTACACCTTC.

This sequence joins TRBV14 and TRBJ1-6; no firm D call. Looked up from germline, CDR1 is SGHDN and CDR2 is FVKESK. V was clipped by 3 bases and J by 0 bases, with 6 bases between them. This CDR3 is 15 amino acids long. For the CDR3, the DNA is TGTGCCAGCAGCCATGCAGGCTCCTATAATTCACCCCTCCACTTT. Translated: CASSHAGSYNSPLHF.

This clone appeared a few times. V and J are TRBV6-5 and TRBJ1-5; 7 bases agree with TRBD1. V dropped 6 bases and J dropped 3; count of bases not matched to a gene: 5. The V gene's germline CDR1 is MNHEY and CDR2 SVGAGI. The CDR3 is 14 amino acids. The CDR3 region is CASSSGGTNQPQHF. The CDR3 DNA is TGTGCCAGCAGCTCAGGGGGAACCAATCAGCCCCAGCATTTT.

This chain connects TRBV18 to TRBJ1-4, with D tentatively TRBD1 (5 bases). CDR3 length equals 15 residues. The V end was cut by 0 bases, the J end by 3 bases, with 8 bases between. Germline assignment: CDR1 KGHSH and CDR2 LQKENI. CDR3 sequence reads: CASSPPGLANEKLFF. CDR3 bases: TGTGCCAGCTCACCACCGGGGCTAGCTAATGAAAAACTGTTTTTT.

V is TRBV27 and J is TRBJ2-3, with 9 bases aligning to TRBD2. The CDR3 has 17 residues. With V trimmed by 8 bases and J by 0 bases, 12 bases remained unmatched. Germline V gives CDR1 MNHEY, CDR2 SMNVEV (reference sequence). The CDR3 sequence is CASHKASGLASTDTQYF. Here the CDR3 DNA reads TGTGCCAGCCACAAAGCGAGCGGACTAGCGAGCACAGATACGCAGTATTTT.

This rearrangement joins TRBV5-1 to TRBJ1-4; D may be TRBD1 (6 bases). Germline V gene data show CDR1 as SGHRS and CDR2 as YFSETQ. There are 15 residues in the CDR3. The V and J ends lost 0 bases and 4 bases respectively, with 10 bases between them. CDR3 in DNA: TGCGCCAGCAGCTTGGTTCCAGGGGTTAATGAAAAACTGTTTTTT. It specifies CASSLVPGVNEKLFF. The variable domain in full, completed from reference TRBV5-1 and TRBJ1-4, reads KAGVTQTPRYLIKTRGQQVTLSCSPISGHRSVSWYQQTPGQGLQFLFEYFSETQRNKGNFPGRFSGRQFSNSRSEMNVSTLELGDSALYLCASSLVPGVNEKLFFGSGTQLSVL.

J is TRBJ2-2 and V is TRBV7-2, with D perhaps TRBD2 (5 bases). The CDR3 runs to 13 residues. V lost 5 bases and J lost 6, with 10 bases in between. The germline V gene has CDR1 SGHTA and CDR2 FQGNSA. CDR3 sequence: CASSRTVPGELFF. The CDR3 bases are TGTGCCAGCAGCCGGACTGTCCCCGGGGAGCTGTTTTTT.

The CDR3 here is CASSERDTNQETQYF. CDR3 bases: TGTGCCAGCTCAGAAAGGGACACTAACCAAGAGACCCAGTACTTC. The chain has TRBV5-4 and TRBJ2-5; D is perhaps TRBD1 (6 bases). This CDR3 has 15 residues. V dropped 7 bases and J dropped 0 bases, with 16 bases sitting between them. The germline CDR1 and CDR2 sequences are SGHNT and YYREEE (reference sequence).

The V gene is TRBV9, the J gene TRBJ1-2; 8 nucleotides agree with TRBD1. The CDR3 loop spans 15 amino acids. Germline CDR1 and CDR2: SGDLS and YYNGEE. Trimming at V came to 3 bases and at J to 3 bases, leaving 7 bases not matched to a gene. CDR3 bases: TGTGCCAGCAGCGAGTGGACAGGGTCGGACTATGGCTACACCTTC. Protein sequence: CASSEWTGSDYGYTF.

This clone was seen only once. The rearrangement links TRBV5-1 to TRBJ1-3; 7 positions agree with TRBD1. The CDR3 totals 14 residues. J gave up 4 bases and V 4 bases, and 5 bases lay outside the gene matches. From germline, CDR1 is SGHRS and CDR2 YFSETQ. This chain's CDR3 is CASSQDRAGNTIYF. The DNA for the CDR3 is TGCGCCAGCAGCCAAGACAGGGCAGGAAACACCATATATTTT.

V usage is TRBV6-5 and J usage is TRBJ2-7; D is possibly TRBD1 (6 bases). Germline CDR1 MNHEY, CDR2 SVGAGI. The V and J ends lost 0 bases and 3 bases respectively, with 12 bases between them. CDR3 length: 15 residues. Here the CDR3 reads CASSYSGHKDYEQYF. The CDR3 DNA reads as TGTGCCAGCAGTTACTCGGGACACAAAGACTACGAGCAGTACTTC.

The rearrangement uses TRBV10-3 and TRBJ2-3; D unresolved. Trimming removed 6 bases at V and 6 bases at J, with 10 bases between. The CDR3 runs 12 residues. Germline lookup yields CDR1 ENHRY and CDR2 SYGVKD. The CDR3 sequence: CAISGAGDTQYF. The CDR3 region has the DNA TGTGCCATCAGCGGCGCCGGGGATACGCAGTATTTT.

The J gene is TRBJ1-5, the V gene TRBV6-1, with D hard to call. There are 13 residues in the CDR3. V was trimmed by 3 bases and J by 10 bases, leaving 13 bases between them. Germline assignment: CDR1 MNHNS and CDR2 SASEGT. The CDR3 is CASSEGEAQPQHF. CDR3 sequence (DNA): TGTGCCAGCAGTGAGGGTGAAGCGCAACCCCAGCATTTT.

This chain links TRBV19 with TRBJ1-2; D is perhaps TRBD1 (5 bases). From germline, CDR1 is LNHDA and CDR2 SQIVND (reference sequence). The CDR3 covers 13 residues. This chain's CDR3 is CPNQGSGIYGYTF. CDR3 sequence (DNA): TGTCCGAATCAGGGTTCAGGGATCTATGGCTACACCTTC. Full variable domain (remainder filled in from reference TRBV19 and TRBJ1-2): DGGITQSPKYLFRKEGQNVTLSCEQNLNHDAMYWYRQDPGQGLRLIYYSQIVNDFQKGDIAEGYSVSREKKESFPLTVTSAQKNPTAFYLCPNQGSGIYGYTFGSGTRLTVV.

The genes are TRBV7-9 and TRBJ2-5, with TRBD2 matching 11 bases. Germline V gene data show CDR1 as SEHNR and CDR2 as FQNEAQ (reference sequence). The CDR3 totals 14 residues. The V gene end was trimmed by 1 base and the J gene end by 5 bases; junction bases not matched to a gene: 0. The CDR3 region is CASSLGTSGETQYF. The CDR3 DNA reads TGTGCCAGCAGCTTAGGGACTAGCGGGGAGACCCAGTACTTC. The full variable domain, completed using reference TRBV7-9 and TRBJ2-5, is DTGVSQNPRHKITKRGQNVTFRCDPISEHNRLYWYRQTLGQGPEFLTYFQNEAQLEKSRLLSDRFSAERPKGSFSTLEIQRTEQGDSAMYLCASSLGTSGETQYFGPGTRLLVL.

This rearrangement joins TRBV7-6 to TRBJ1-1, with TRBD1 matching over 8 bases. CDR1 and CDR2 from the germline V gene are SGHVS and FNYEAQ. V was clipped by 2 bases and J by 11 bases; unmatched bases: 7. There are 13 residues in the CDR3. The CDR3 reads CASSLLTGGEAFF. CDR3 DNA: TGTGCCAGCAGCTTATTAACAGGGGGTGAGGCTTTCTTT.

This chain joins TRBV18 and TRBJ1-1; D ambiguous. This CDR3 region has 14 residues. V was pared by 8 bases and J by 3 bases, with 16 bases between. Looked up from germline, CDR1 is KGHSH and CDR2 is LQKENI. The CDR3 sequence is CASASLQRDTEAFF. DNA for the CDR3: TGTGCCAGCGCCTCTCTACAGAGAGACACTGAAGCTTTCTTT.

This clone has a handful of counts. The CDR3 loop is CASSLGLRDSQETQYF. CDR3 nucleotide sequence: TGTGCCAGCAGCTTGGGCCTCCGGGACAGCCAAGAGACCCAGTACTTC. This chain uses TRBV5-6 with TRBJ2-5, with 7 bases aligning to TRBD1. The V gene's germline CDR1 is SGHDT and CDR2 YYEEEE. The CDR3 spans 16 residues. The junction had 6 bases not matched to a gene; V was cut back by 0 bases and J by 1 base.